This T cell receptor (beta chain) was sequenced during a study of T cells in Graves' hyperthyroidism and ophthalmopathy. Criteria for exclusion of patients were uncontrolled infection, other autoimmune disease, pregnancy or lactation. Researchers amplified the TCR beta CDR3 regions from RNA transcripts. Carried out on the TCR CDR3, a first-round RT-PCR used the HTBI primer set. TCRdb used MiXCR to reprocess the multiplex PCR reads, holding one entry per CDR3 protein. The sample lists a few hundred thousand distinct CDR3 sequences, around 42% occurring once. Study outcomes and limitations: Patients with ophthalmopathy were separated from those with stable hyperthyroidism by a 13 V-J model.

Note on this clonotype: The antigen is undetermined. The germline gene is not matched at one end of the junction; a read error may be the cause.

The CDR3 is 11 amino acids. Per the germline V gene, CDR1 is SGHVS and CDR2 is FNYEAQ. What was sequenced was peripheral blood or thyroid tissue (not recorded which). The receptor was derived from an adult woman with Graves' disease, either hyperthyroidism or ophthalmopathy (not recorded which). V is TRBV7-6 and J is TRBJ2-7; possibly TRBD2 for D (5 bases). The J call may be faulty, since TRBJ2-1 better matches the DNA end. This CDR3 is CASSRGNEQFF. CDR3 bases: TGTGCTAGCAGCAGAGGGAATGAGCAGTTCTTC.